The TCR beta chain described here comes from a study of blood T cell repertoires in COVID-19. At the level of the study: Sites across the United States, Italy and Spain contributed samples from acute and convalescent COVID-19. PBMCs, B-cell-depleted T cells, or T cells provided the cDNA or gDNA that made up the material.

CDR1 and CDR2 (germline): SQVTM, ANQGSEA. The CDR3 has 13 amino acids. V was cut by 4 bases and J by 6 bases, with 14 bases left in between. Participants were placed into cohorts based on the clinical history they reported. In the authors' methods: Amplification with reference gene primers provided the estimates of nucleated cell counts. Using immunoSEQ multiplex PCR, the repertoire was profiled, and TCRdb retains in-frame clones only, with some absent. V, J and clone size reflect that table, while D and trimming were determined from the DNA. The sample includes around 250,000 clones, just under 90% seen only once; the top ten take roughly 4.3%.

J is TRBJ2-3 and V is TRBV29-1, with TRBD1 as a possible D gene (7 bases). Source material: PBMCs or T cells enriched from blood (not recorded which). This TCR came from a young woman with acute COVID-19. This chain's CDR3 is CSVAGRGVDTQYF. The DNA for the CDR3 is TGCAGCGTTGCAGGCAGGGGGGTTGATACGCAGTATTTT.